This section outlines one T cell receptor (beta chain) sequence together with its context. The antigen is unknown. These data belong to a study of T cell responses to AZD1222 COVID-19 vaccine. The V gene's germline CDR1 is MGHRA and CDR2 YSYEKL. The CDR3 has 14 residues. Between the trimmed V and J ends, which lost 3 bases and 5 bases, there was a span of 13 bases. Study-wide findings and caveats: Clonal diversity may have been underestimated, and the donors were mostly white British, with more females than males. Only a handful of people who got AZD1222 tested seropositive at baseline.

This table comes from immunoSEQ multiplex PCR, and its TCRdb copy is limited to in-frame clones, with some not included. In the table there are about 120,000 clones, 80% to 90% of which are singletons. The sequences come from peripheral blood, collected on day 0 of MenACWY control vaccination. The receptor was derived from an adult in good health. The chain uses TRBV4-1 and TRBJ1-1; no reliable D call. The CDR3 sequence: CASSHKHGETEAFF. DNA of the CDR3: TGCGCCAGCAGCCACAAGCACGGAGAAACTGAAGCTTTCTTT.